This TCR beta chain was identified during a study of blood T cells in healthy people across ages. The wider study: Template switching caught about one barcoded beta molecule for each two T cells.

V was clipped by 3 bases and J by 1 base, with 8 bases between them. The CDR3 covers 13 residues. In germline, CDR1 is DFQATT, CDR2 SNEGSKA (reference sequence). Worth noting for this clonotype: Its antigen is not identified.

For the second PCR, which ran for 7 to 11 cycles, a sample-barcoded 5' primer and a J-beta primer mix were used. TCRdb called the 5' RACE reads again in MiXCR, with one record for every CDR3 protein. This table has some 1.4 million distinct CDR3 sequences, about 43% appearing once. Whole-study results and caveats: Long-lived donors had more naive CD4+ cells and higher diversity than aged donors.

Each sample used at least 7 million PBMCs. Samples each had at least 5.5 micrograms of total RNA extracted. The clonotype was recovered from a woman aged 18-29 years in good health. This rearrangement joins TRBV20-1 to TRBJ2-3; no firm D call. Specimen: blood. The CDR3 nucleotides read TGCAGTGCTAGTCGACCTGGCACAGATACGCAGTATTTT. It encodes CSASRPGTDTQYF.